The rows below give T cell receptor beta chains drawn from one sample of a study of neurological immune-mediated disorders. TCRdb re-called the 5' RACE reads through MiXCR, storing one row per CDR3 protein. This sample has 35,000 to 40,000 distinct CDR3 sequences; roughly 7% occur once, and the top ten carry around 4.6%. The sequencing sample was made of PBMCs. The receptors here all came from a woman aged 35 to 49 in good health. CDR3s include the opening cysteine and the closing phenylalanine or tryptophan. The D gene is left open where the match is weak. Expanded clones get a size class; other rows say once, few or many, or leave the size out.

v_gene: TRBV7-9
len: 16
abundance: many
d_gene: TRBD2
j_gene: TRBJ2-1
CDR3nt: TGTGCCAGCAGCTTGAAGGGCAGTAGCGGGGCCAATGAGCAGTTCTTC
CDR3aa: CASSLKGSSGANEQFF

v_gene: TRBV28
len: 15
abundance: many
d_gene: .
j_gene: TRBJ1-6
CDR3nt: TGTGCCAGCAGTTTAGGGACTCCTCCATCCTCACCCCTCCACTTT
CDR3aa: CASSLGTPPSSPLHF

v_gene: TRBV5-1
len: 15
abundance: many
d_gene: .
j_gene: TRBJ1-2
CDR3nt: TGCGCCAGCACATTGGAGGGCAGGACGAACTATGGCTACACCTTC
CDR3aa: CASTLEGRTNYGYTF

v_gene: TRBV5-1
len: 15
abundance: many
d_gene: TRBD1
j_gene: TRBJ2-7
CDR3nt: TGCGCCAGCAGCCCAGGGGGTGTCAGCTCCTACGAGCAGTACTTC
CDR3aa: CASSPGGVSSYEQYF

v_gene: TRBV10-1
len: 13
abundance: many
d_gene: .
j_gene: TRBJ1-1
CDR3nt: TGCGCCAGCAGGACGGACAGGAACACTGAAGCTTTCTTT
CDR3aa: CASRTDRNTEAFF

v_gene: TRBV7-7
len: 17
abundance: many
d_gene: .
j_gene: TRBJ2-2
CDR3nt: TGTGCTAGCAGCCCCCAGTGGGGGAGAGTATGGACCGGGGAGCTGTTTTTT
CDR3aa: CASSPQWGRVWTGELFF

v_gene: TRBV5-1
len: 12
abundance: many
d_gene: .
j_gene: TRBJ1-2
CDR3nt: TGCGCCAGCAGCAGTGTGGACTATGGCTACACCTTC
CDR3aa: CASSSVDYGYTF

v_gene: TRBV5-1
len: 13
abundance: many
d_gene: TRBD1
j_gene: TRBJ1-1
CDR3nt: TGCGCCAGCAGCTTCGACAATGACAGGGAAACTTTCTTT
CDR3aa: CASSFDNDRETFF

v_gene: TRBV18
len: 17
abundance: many
d_gene: .
j_gene: TRBJ2-2
CDR3nt: TGTGCCAGCTCACCTATTTCCAGGACGGCGAACACCGGGGAGCTGTTTTTT
CDR3aa: CASSPISRTANTGELFF

v_gene: TRBV5-1
len: 15
abundance: many
d_gene: TRBD1
j_gene: TRBJ1-2
CDR3nt: TGCGCCAGCCGGGACAGAGGCCTGACTAACTATGGCTACACCTTC
CDR3aa: CASRDRGLTNYGYTF

v_gene: TRBV29-1
len: 12
abundance: many
d_gene: .
j_gene: TRBJ1-1
CDR3nt: TGCAGCACTTACAGGTGGAACACTGAAGCTTTCTTT
CDR3aa: CSTYRWNTEAFF

v_gene: TRBV28
len: 18
abundance: medium-sized
d_gene: .
j_gene: TRBJ2-7
CDR3nt: TGTGCCAGCAGTTCCCCACGATTTCCCATGGACGTCCCCTACGAGCAGTACTTC
CDR3aa: CASSSPRFPMDVPYEQYF

v_gene: TRBV11-2
len: 17
abundance: many
d_gene: TRBD2
j_gene: TRBJ2-1
CDR3nt: TGTGCCAGCAGCTTTAGGGGATTAGCGGGAGCCTCTGGAGAGCAGTTCTTC
CDR3aa: CASSFRGLAGASGEQFF

v_gene: TRBV28
len: 14
abundance: many
d_gene: .
j_gene: TRBJ1-1
CDR3nt: TGTGCCAGCAGTTTGCATTCTCTTAACACTGAAGCTTTCTTT
CDR3aa: CASSLHSLNTEAFF

v_gene: TRBV5-1
len: 16
abundance: many
d_gene: TRBD2
j_gene: TRBJ2-3
CDR3nt: TGCGCCAGCAGAGTCGGACTAGCCGGTGGCACAGATACGCAGTATTTT
CDR3aa: CASRVGLAGGTDTQYF

v_gene: TRBV7-9
len: 15
abundance: many
d_gene: .
j_gene: TRBJ1-2
CDR3nt: TGTGCCAGCAGCTTAGAATATGAGGCAGGGCCCGGCTACACCTTC
CDR3aa: CASSLEYEAGPGYTF

v_gene: TRBV5-1
len: 16
abundance: many
d_gene: .
j_gene: TRBJ2-7
CDR3nt: TGCGCCAGCAGCCAAACCCCGGACAGCGCTTCCTACGAGCAGTACTTC
CDR3aa: CASSQTPDSASYEQYF

v_gene: TRBV5-5
len: 15
abundance: .
d_gene: .
j_gene: TRBJ1-2
CDR3nt: TGTGCCAGCAGCTTGGAGATTCTCTATAACTATGCCTACACCTTT
CDR3aa: CASSLEILYNYAYTF

v_gene: TRBV4-3
len: 18
abundance: many
d_gene: TRBD2
j_gene: TRBJ2-2
CDR3nt: TGCGCCAGCAGCCAAGCAGTTAGCGGGGGCTCGAACACCGGGGAGCTGTTTTTT
CDR3aa: CASSQAVSGGSNTGELFF

v_gene: TRBV5-1
len: 14
abundance: .
d_gene: .
j_gene: TRBJ2-3
CDR3nt: TGCTCCTGCAGCTCGCGGGGTGTCACAGATACGCAGTATTTT
CDR3aa: CSCSSRGVTDTQYF

v_gene: TRBV6-1
len: 13
abundance: many
d_gene: .
j_gene: TRBJ2-5
CDR3nt: TGTGCCAGCAGCCCCATGTGGGGGGAGACCCAGTACTTC
CDR3aa: CASSPMWGETQYF

v_gene: TRBV12-3/TRBV12-4
len: 14
abundance: medium-sized
d_gene: TRBD2
j_gene: TRBJ2-1
CDR3nt: TGTGCCAGCAGTTTAGTGTCTAGCGGGAGTATTCGGTTCTTC
CDR3aa: CASSLVSSGSIRFF

v_gene: TRBV20-1
len: 11
abundance: many
d_gene: .
j_gene: TRBJ2-1
CDR3nt: TGCAGTGCTAGTTACCTCAGGGAGCAGTTCTTC
CDR3aa: CSASYLREQFF

v_gene: TRBV7-8
len: 14
abundance: many
d_gene: .
j_gene: TRBJ2-2
CDR3nt: TGTGCCAGCAGCTCGGACACCTGGGCCGGGGAGCTGTTTTTT
CDR3aa: CASSSDTWAGELFF

v_gene: TRBV5-1
len: 16
abundance: .
d_gene: .
j_gene: TRBJ1-1
CDR3nt: TGCGCCAGCAGCTTAAAGGGGCTCATCGGAAACACTGAAGCTTTCTTT
CDR3aa: CASSLKGLIGNTEAFF

v_gene: TRBV7-9
len: 16
abundance: many
d_gene: TRBD2
j_gene: TRBJ2-3
CDR3nt: TGTGCCAGCAGCCCCCACCTGCGGGGGGGCACAGATACGCAGTATTTT
CDR3aa: CASSPHLRGGTDTQYF

v_gene: TRBV12-3/TRBV12-4
len: 14
abundance: many
d_gene: .
j_gene: TRBJ1-4
CDR3nt: TGTGCCAGCAGTACAGGGAGGGCTAATGAAAAACTGTTTTTT
CDR3aa: CASSTGRANEKLFF

v_gene: TRBV20-1
len: 19
abundance: .
d_gene: TRBD1
j_gene: TRBJ1-2
CDR3nt: TGCAGTGCTAGAGATGGTTTATCCACACTCGACAGGGGGTCTCGAGGCTACACCTTC
CDR3aa: CSARDGLSTLDRGSRGYTF

v_gene: TRBV20-1
len: 15
abundance: many
d_gene: TRBD1
j_gene: TRBJ1-2
CDR3nt: TGCAGTGCTAGAGATACGGCCAGGGGGGACTATGGCTACACCTTC
CDR3aa: CSARDTARGDYGYTF

v_gene: TRBV5-1
len: 18
abundance: .
d_gene: .
j_gene: TRBJ1-1
CDR3nt: TGCGCCAGCAGCCTGAAATACTTCGCCGGCGGGGCCCACACTGAAGCTTTCTTT
CDR3aa: CASSLKYFAGGAHTEAFF

v_gene: TRBV9
len: 15
abundance: many
d_gene: TRBD2
j_gene: TRBJ2-1
CDR3nt: TGTGCCAGCAGCCCCAGTAGCGGGAGGAGGAGTGAGCAGTTCTTC
CDR3aa: CASSPSSGRRSEQFF

v_gene: TRBV12-3/TRBV12-4
len: 11
abundance: many
d_gene: .
j_gene: TRBJ1-1
CDR3nt: TGTGCCAGCAGTAGAGACACTGAAGCTTTCTTT
CDR3aa: CASSRDTEAFF

v_gene: TRBV7-3
len: 15
abundance: many
d_gene: .
j_gene: TRBJ2-1
CDR3nt: TGTGCCAGCAGCGTCACTAGCAACTCCTACAATGAGCAGTTCTTC
CDR3aa: CASSVTSNSYNEQFF

v_gene: TRBV7-8
len: 14
abundance: many
d_gene: .
j_gene: TRBJ1-1
CDR3nt: TGTGCCAGCAGCTTAGGTTCGGTCTACACTGAAGCTTTCTTT
CDR3aa: CASSLGSVYTEAFF

v_gene: TRBV27
len: 17
abundance: many
d_gene: TRBD2
j_gene: TRBJ2-7
CDR3nt: TGTGCCAGCAGTGGAGTTTCTAGCGGGAGGGATCCCTACGAGCAGTACTTC
CDR3aa: CASSGVSSGRDPYEQYF

v_gene: TRBV5-1
len: 14
abundance: many
d_gene: TRBD2
j_gene: TRBJ2-3
CDR3nt: TGCGCCAGCAGCTCTAGCGGGGCTAGAGATACGCAGTATTTT
CDR3aa: CASSSSGARDTQYF

v_gene: TRBV12-3/TRBV12-4
len: 16
abundance: many
d_gene: TRBD2
j_gene: TRBJ2-3
CDR3nt: TGTGCCAGCAGTCTAAATAGCGGGGGGGCTCTTGATACGCAGTATTTT
CDR3aa: CASSLNSGGALDTQYF

v_gene: TRBV12-3/TRBV12-4
len: 14
abundance: many
d_gene: .
j_gene: TRBJ1-1
CDR3nt: TGTGCCAGCAACCCGACAGGTTGGGTCACTGAAGCTTTCTTT
CDR3aa: CASNPTGWVTEAFF

v_gene: TRBV5-6
len: 12
abundance: many
d_gene: .
j_gene: TRBJ2-3
CDR3nt: TGTGCCAGCAGGAGGTTAACAGATACGCAGTATTTT
CDR3aa: CASRRLTDTQYF

v_gene: TRBV7-2
len: 13
abundance: many
d_gene: TRBD1
j_gene: TRBJ2-7
CDR3nt: TGTGCCAGCAGCTGGGGACAGGGCGGCGAGCAGTACTTC
CDR3aa: CASSWGQGGEQYF

v_gene: TRBV10-3
len: 14
abundance: many
d_gene: .
j_gene: TRBJ2-3
CDR3nt: TGTGCCATCAGCAGACAGTTCCGGACAGATACGCAGTATTTT
CDR3aa: CAISRQFRTDTQYF

v_gene: TRBV7-2
len: 17
abundance: many
d_gene: .
j_gene: TRBJ2-1
CDR3nt: TGTGCCAGCAGTCGCACTCCCCCTCAAAGCTCCTACAATGAGCAGTTCTTC
CDR3aa: CASSRTPPQSSYNEQFF

v_gene: TRBV4-2
len: 15
abundance: many
d_gene: TRBD2
j_gene: TRBJ2-1
CDR3nt: TGTGCCAGCAGGGGGACCAGCGGGAGGGGGAATGAGCAGTTCTTC
CDR3aa: CASRGTSGRGNEQFF

v_gene: TRBV20-1
len: 14
abundance: many
d_gene: .
j_gene: TRBJ2-5
CDR3nt: TGCAGTGCTCCGGGGTGGGCAGGGCAAGAGACCCAGTACTTC
CDR3aa: CSAPGWAGQETQYF

v_gene: TRBV19
len: 17
abundance: .
d_gene: TRBD2
j_gene: TRBJ2-1
CDR3nt: TGTGCCAGTAGTATACGCCGGACTAGAGGGACGGGGAATGAGCAGTTCTTC
CDR3aa: CASSIRRTRGTGNEQFF

v_gene: TRBV9
len: 17
abundance: many
d_gene: TRBD1
j_gene: TRBJ2-2
CDR3nt: TGTGCCAGCAGCGCTTCGACAGGGGCCACCATGGCCGGGGAGCTGTTTTTT
CDR3aa: CASSASTGATMAGELFF

v_gene: TRBV7-9
len: 14
abundance: few
d_gene: TRBD1
j_gene: TRBJ1-1
CDR3nt: TGTGCCAGCAGCAGGGGGGACAGGGCCACTGAAGCTTTCTTT
CDR3aa: CASSRGDRATEAFF

v_gene: TRBV28
len: 19
abundance: many
d_gene: TRBD2
j_gene: TRBJ2-1
CDR3nt: TGTGCCAGCAGTTTACCGACTAGCGGGAGGGGGGGAACCTACAATGAGCAGTTCTTC
CDR3aa: CASSLPTSGRGGTYNEQFF

v_gene: TRBV20-1
len: 14
abundance: many
d_gene: .
j_gene: TRBJ2-7
CDR3nt: TGCAGTGCTAGAAGTTTTAGCGACCACTACGAGCAGTACTTC
CDR3aa: CSARSFSDHYEQYF

v_gene: TRBV5-1
len: 16
abundance: medium-sized
d_gene: .
j_gene: TRBJ1-4
CDR3nt: TGCGCCAGCAGCTTCGGGGTGACACCCACTAATGAAAAACTGTTTTTT
CDR3aa: CASSFGVTPTNEKLFF

v_gene: TRBV7-9
len: 14
abundance: .
d_gene: .
j_gene: TRBJ2-3
CDR3nt: TGTGCCAGCAGCTTGCTTGGGCAGGCAGATACGCAGTATTTT
CDR3aa: CASSLLGQADTQYF

v_gene: TRBV6-5
len: 16
abundance: few
d_gene: .
j_gene: TRBJ1-4
CDR3nt: TGTGCCAGCAGTTACTCAGGGGAGGGAACTAATGAAAAACTGTTTTTT
CDR3aa: CASSYSGEGTNEKLFF

v_gene: TRBV4-1
len: 18
abundance: many
d_gene: TRBD1
j_gene: TRBJ1-4
CDR3nt: TGCGCCAGCAGCCAAGGCCCAATTAGGGCAGGGGGCAATGAAAAACTGTTTTTT
CDR3aa: CASSQGPIRAGGNEKLFF

v_gene: TRBV12-3/TRBV12-4
len: 14
abundance: many
d_gene: .
j_gene: TRBJ1-1
CDR3nt: TGTGCCAGCCTCCTCGGGGGGGGGAACACTGAAGCTTTCTTT
CDR3aa: CASLLGGGNTEAFF

v_gene: TRBV7-9
len: 18
abundance: many
d_gene: TRBD2
j_gene: TRBJ2-1
CDR3nt: TGTGCCAGCAGCCTCCCGTTTCGGTTAGCGGGACTTGTCAATGAGCAGTTCTTC
CDR3aa: CASSLPFRLAGLVNEQFF